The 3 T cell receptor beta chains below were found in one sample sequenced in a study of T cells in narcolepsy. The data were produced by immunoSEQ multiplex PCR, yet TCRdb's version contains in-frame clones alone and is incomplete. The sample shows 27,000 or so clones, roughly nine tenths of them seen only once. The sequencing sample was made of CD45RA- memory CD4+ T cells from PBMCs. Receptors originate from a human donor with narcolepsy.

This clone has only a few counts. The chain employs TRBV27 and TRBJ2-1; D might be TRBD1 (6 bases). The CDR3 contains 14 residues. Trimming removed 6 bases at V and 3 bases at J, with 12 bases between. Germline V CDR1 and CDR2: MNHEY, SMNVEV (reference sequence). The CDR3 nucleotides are TGTGCCAGCAGCCAGGGGTACGGCTACAATGAGCAGTTCTTC. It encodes CASSQGYGYNEQFF.

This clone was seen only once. CDR3 nucleotide sequence: TGTGCCAGCAGCCGGAGCAATGGGGAAGCTTTCTTT. It is translated as CASSRSNGEAFF. The chain combines TRBV5-6 with TRBJ1-1; D gene ambiguous. The CDR3 runs 12 residues. Looked up from germline, CDR1 is SGHDT and CDR2 is YYEEEE. V lost 4 bases to trimming and J lost 8 bases, with 12 bases between them. Complete variable domain (other parts from reference TRBV5-6 and TRBJ1-1): DAGVTQSPTHLIKTRGQQVTLRCSPKSGHDTVSWYQQALGQGPQFIFQYYEEEERQRGNFPDRFSGHQFPNYSSELNVNALLLGDSALYLCASSRSNGEAFFGQGTRLTVV.

The CDR3: CASSAKGQGGDEFF. The CDR3, as DNA: TGTGCCAGCAGTGCAAAGGGACAGGGGGGCGACGAGTTCTTC. V gene TRBV6-1 combines with J gene TRBJ2-1; the match to TRBD1 covers 11 bases. The V and J ends lost 4 bases and 14 bases, in that order; junction bases with no gene match: 10. CDR3 length: 14 residues. CDR1 and CDR2 from the germline V gene are MNHNS and SASEGT.